This TCR beta chain stems from a study of post-analysis software for immune sequencing data. Study-wide results and caveats: The five TRBV segments detected at higher frequency in patients than in controls included TRBV5-6, TRBV5-1 and TRBV20-1.

Prepared TCR beta cDNA libraries contained unique molecular identifiers. TCRdb reprocessed the PCR reads via MiXCR and lists one record per CDR3 protein. The sample holds some 700,000 distinct CDR3 sequences, more than 50% seen once. Germline V lookup: CDR1 MNHEY, CDR2 SMNVEV (reference sequence). V gave up 2 bases and J gave up 2 bases; unmatched junction bases: 17. CDR3 length: 20 amino acids. As concerns this clonotype: Its antigen is still unknown.

The receptor was derived from a girl aged 2-10 years with multiple sclerosis. Input material: blood. This rearrangement joins TRBV27 to TRBJ2-3; 9 positions match TRBD2. The CDR3 DNA sequence: TGTGCCAGCAGTTTAGGGAGATGGGACGTAGCGGGGGACCCCACAGATACGCAGTATTTT. This encodes CASSLGRWDVAGDPTDTQYF.